This TCR beta chain was sequenced for a study of long-term antiretroviral therapy in people with HIV. Findings and limits, study-wide: At every time point, clones expanded before ART dominated the repertoire.

As concerns this clone: Its specificity is not known.

The germline V gene encodes CDR1 MDHEN and CDR2 SYDVKM. The CDR3 contains 14 residues. The trim removed 7 bases at V and 4 bases at J, leaving 9 bases unmatched. Donors each had at least one pre-ART PBMC sample and at least two post-ART ones. Version v3.0 of the immunoSEQ assay ran at survey level. Produced via immunoSEQ multiplex PCR; TCRdb's table is partial and in-frame only. The sample has around 26,000 clones; 65% to 90% are singletons. The material sequenced was unsorted PBMCs, taken 3 years after starting antiretroviral therapy. This clonotype was sampled from a man aged 45-65 years with HIV. V gene TRBV28 combines with J gene TRBJ1-2, with 7 bases lining up with TRBD1. CDR3 sequence reads: CASTSLGGSYGYTF. CDR3 sequence (DNA): TGTGCCAGCACCTCATTAGGGGGCAGCTATGGCTACACCTTC.